This T cell receptor beta chain was recovered during a study of T cells expressing NK-cell markers (dated by TCRdb to 2019 to 2021). Regarding the research as a whole: Three sorted T-cell subsets (CD3+CD56+NKG2C+, CD3+CD56+NKG2C- and CD3+CD56-NKG2C+) from several donors had their TCR beta-chain repertoires profiled. The study sequenced eight donors, all healthy volunteers chosen at random: three men and five women. Among the eight sequenced donors, seven were HCMV-seropositive and one was HCMV-seronegative. Libraries were sequenced as 2 x 150 bp reads on Illumina HiSeq 2000/2500, MiSeq or NextSeq. Study-level results and caveats: Those dominant clonotypes were again the most abundant among CD3+CD56-NKG2C+ cells in a handful of donors, at about 25-60.1%. In over five donors, the dominant CD3+CD56+NKG2C+ clonotypes were among the top 10 CD8+ clonotypes and accounted for roughly 1.0-8% of CD8+ T cells. Whether the expanded NKG2C-expressing T cell clones were specific for HCMV antigens was left unclear.

With regard to this clonotype: Its antigen is still unknown.

TCRdb records Illumina HiSeq 2000 as the sequencer. The TCR beta cDNA libraries were made using 5'RACE template switching, a step that added both a universal primer site and unique molecular identifiers. Synthesis of cDNA was primed from the TCR beta constant segment and was followed by two consecutive PCR amplification steps. The study's own analysis went as follows. MIGEC handled demultiplexing of the reads and grouping by UMI, while MiTCR was used to assemble and quantify clonotypes. To remove erroneous sequences, TCR cDNA sequences were retained only when supported by two or more reads. The tcR package was used for downstream repertoire analysis, and clonotypes were matched between fractions using CDR3 nucleotide sequence together with V segment. VDJmatch was used to annotate antigen specificity against VDJdb, with one amino acid substitution in CDR3 allowed. TCRdb reprocessed the reads and assigns one entry to each CDR3 protein sequence, leaving out DNA. The V and J calls and clone size come from TCRdb's table, not from the authors' own analysis. The table for this sample lists approximately 380,000 distinct CDR3 sequences. The ten biggest clones cover roughly 5.2% of the sample.

Reading the germline V gene gives CDR1 MNHEY and CDR2 SVGAGI. The CDR3 contains 15 residues, cysteine and phenylalanine counted. DNA for this receptor is not on file. HCMV-specific IgG was detected in serum with a commercial ELISA kit to determine HCMV serostatus. Peripheral blood mononuclear cells were isolated from blood by Ficoll density gradient centrifugation. The sequence is built from TRBV6-5 and TRBJ1-1. The sequence was collected from a man aged 18-69 years in good health. The sequencing input was blood T cells: a sorted CD56 or NKG2C T cell subset, CD4+ or CD8+ T cells, or bulk PBMC T cells (not recorded which). For the CDR3, the sequence is CASSYSAAENTEAFF.